One sample yielded the 27 T cell receptor beta chains listed below, sequenced in a study of T cells in Graves' hyperthyroidism and ophthalmopathy. TCR beta CDR3 regions were amplified from RNA transcripts. TCR CDR3 regions were first amplified by RT-PCR with HTBI primers. TCRdb passed the multiplex PCR reads through MiXCR, listing each CDR3 protein once. Among roughly 570,000 distinct CDR3 sequences listed, more than 15% were seen once. Input material: blood. These receptors originate from a woman aged 25 to 39 with Graves' hyperthyroidism.

This clonotype was recorded many times. The chain links TRBV6-1 to TRBJ1-5, with D tentatively TRBD1 (6 bases). Germline CDR1 reads MNHNS; CDR2 reads SASEGT. V lost 5 bases and J lost 4, with 12 bases in between. The CDR3 is 14 residues long. CDR3 nucleotides: TGTGCCAGCAGTCTCGGGACAACAAATCAGCCCCAGCATTTT. As protein: CASSLGTTNQPQHF.

The J gene is TRBJ1-6, the V gene TRBV4-1, with 7 nucleotides matching TRBD1. V shed 2 bases and J 7 bases; nucleotides not matched to a gene: 8. The CDR3 is made up of 16 amino acids. Germline V lookup: CDR1 MGHRA, CDR2 YSYEKL. CDR3 DNA: TGCGCCAGCAGCCAAAACAGGGGCAGGGGAAATTCACCCCTCCACTTT. It codes for CASSQNRGRGNSPLHF.

This clonotype was detected many times. The gene calls are TRBV12-3 or TRBV12-4 and TRBJ1-2; TRBD1 aligns across 10 bases. The trim removed 3 bases at V and 4 bases at J, leaving 11 bases unmatched. This CDR3 spans 17 amino acids. CDR3 residues: CASSLMSGTGAGYGYTF. The CDR3 bases are TGTGCCAGCAGTTTGATGTCCGGGACAGGGGCTGGCTATGGCTACACCTTC.

This clonotype occurred many times. V is TRBV30 and J is TRBJ1-5; possible D gene TRBD1, 5 bases. Between the trimmed V and J ends, which lost 0 bases and 6 bases, there was a span of 9 bases. There are 13 residues in the CDR3. In germline, CDR1 is GTSNPN, CDR2 SVGIG (reference sequence). The CDR3 region has the DNA TGTGCCTGGAGTGTGACAGCAGGTCAGCCCCAGCATTTT. This gives the protein CAWSVTAGQPQHF.

This clonotype was seen repeatedly, ten times or more. The V call is TRBV7-3, the J call TRBJ1-1, with TRBD1 matching 10 bases. The CDR3 loop spans 13 amino acids. CDR1 and CDR2 (germline): SGHTA, FQGTGA. J was trimmed by 8 bases and V by 5 bases; bases with no gene match: 5. This CDR3 reads CASSGQTGGEAFF. CDR3 nucleotides: TGTGCCAGCAGCGGGCAGACAGGGGGCGAAGCTTTCTTT.

In this sample, this clonotype turned up many times. The J gene is TRBJ2-1, the V gene TRBV6-1; 7 nucleotides align to TRBD1. This CDR3 comprises 16 residues. Germline lookup yields CDR1 MNHNS and CDR2 SASEGT. Trimming removed 1 base from V and 8 bases from J; junction bases left unmatched: 11. The CDR3 DNA reads as TGTGCCAGCAGTGAAGTCGACAGGGAGAGGGGTGATGAGCAGTTCTTC. Translating gives CASSEVDRERGDEQFF.

This clonotype appeared many times. The V call is TRBV2, the J call TRBJ2-1; TRBD1 might be the D (6 bases). CDR1 is SNHLY and CDR2 is FYNNEI in the germline V gene. Trimming pared 6 bases from V and 3 bases from J, leaving 15 bases between. This CDR3 is built from 15 residues. The CDR3 spells CASRDSGNDYNEQFF. CDR3 DNA: TGTGCCAGCAGGGACAGTGGGAACGACTACAATGAGCAGTTCTTC. Full variable domain (remainder filled in from reference TRBV2 and TRBJ2-1): EPEVTQTPSHQVTQMGQEVILRCVPISNHLYFYWYRQILGQKVEFLVSFYNNEISEKSEIFDDQFSVERPDGSNFTLKIRSTKLEDSAMYFCASRDSGNDYNEQFFGPGTRLTVL.

This sequence joins TRBV28 and TRBJ2-5, with D possibly matching TRBD1 (8 bases). This CDR3 spans 11 amino acids. Trimming left V 4 bases short and J 13 bases short, with 13 bases between. Germline V gene lookup returns CDR1 MDHEN and CDR2 SYDVKM. CDR3 loop: CASSSQGGGYF. The CDR3 DNA sequence: TGTGCCAGCAGTTCACAGGGGGGGGGGTACTTC.

The sample holds many counts of this clonotype. This chain connects TRBV7-9 to TRBJ2-1, with 14 bases matching TRBD2. Trimming took 5 bases from V and 8 from J; bases not matched to a gene: 11. This CDR3 comprises 17 residues. Germline CDR1 SEHNR, CDR2 FQNEAQ (reference sequence). The CDR3 DNA sequence: TGTGCCAGCAGCCGACCGGGACTAGCGGGAGTAGGCGATGAGCAGTTCTTC. Protein: CASSRPGLAGVGDEQFF.

The V call is TRBV30, the J call TRBJ2-2; 7 nucleotides line up with TRBD1. The germline CDR1 and CDR2 sequences are GTSNPN and SVGIG (reference sequence). The CDR3 spans 17 residues. The junction had 12 bases not matched to a gene; V was cut back by 1 base and J by 4 bases. CDR3 sequence (DNA): TGTGCCTGGAGTGCAACCAAGGGGGCTCGAGGCACCGGGGAGCTGTTTTTT. Residues: CAWSATKGARGTGELFF.

The table lists this clonotype with many counts. The chain links TRBV10-3 to TRBJ2-2; 9 nucleotides line up with TRBD2. This CDR3 comprises 16 residues. Per germline, CDR1 ENHRY and CDR2 SYGVKD. V lost 5 bases and J lost 1; bases outside the gene matches: 5. CDR3 in amino acids: CAISFKAGGNTGELFF. CDR3 bases: TGTGCCATCAGTTTCAAAGCGGGAGGGAACACCGGGGAGCTGTTTTTT.

This clonotype was counted at least ten times. The gene calls are TRBV12-3 or TRBV12-4 and TRBJ1-5; no definite D call. This CDR3 has 13 residues. V was shortened by 3 bases and J by 6 bases, with 9 bases between the two germline ends. The CDR3 DNA reads TGTGCCAGCAGTTTTGAGGTCGGTCAGCCCCAGCATTTT. Amino acid sequence: CASSFEVGQPQHF.

This clonotype showed up many times. V is TRBV6-1 and J is TRBJ2-7; possibly TRBD2 for D (7 bases). V was cut by 1 base and J by 2 bases, with 15 bases left in between. Germline V gene data show CDR1 as MNHNS and CDR2 as SASEGT. The CDR3 contains 16 residues. The CDR3 DNA reads TGTGCCAGCAGTGAAGGGGGGGGGGGCCGACCCTACGAGCAGTACTTC. This translates into CASSEGGGGRPYEQYF.

This clonotype was recorded many times. The rearrangement uses TRBV27 and TRBJ1-5; D unresolved. Germline lookup yields CDR1 MNHEY and CDR2 SMNVEV (reference sequence). V gave up 6 bases and J gave up 0 bases, with 18 bases separating them. The CDR3 extends over 17 amino acids. As DNA, the CDR3 is TGTGCCAGCAGAAACCTCCTAAAGGGAAATAGCAATCAGCCCCAGCATTTT. Encoded protein: CASRNLLKGNSNQPQHF.

This clonotype showed up just a few times. V usage is TRBV3-1 and J usage is TRBJ1-1, with D tentatively TRBD1 (6 bases). Germline V gives CDR1 LGHDT, CDR2 YNNKEL (reference sequence). The CDR3 is made up of 14 amino acids. The V and J ends lost 1 base and 10 bases respectively, with 16 bases between them. As DNA, the CDR3 is TGTGCCAGCAGCCAAGCTGACAGGTCTTACCGAGCTTTCTTT. This encodes CASSQADRSYRAFF.

V usage is TRBV28 and J usage is TRBJ1-5; D is unresolved. The CDR3 loop spans 12 amino acids. Trimming took off 6 bases at V and 8 bases at J, with 11 bases between the two ends. Germline CDR1 and CDR2: MDHEN and SYDVKM. In DNA form, the CDR3 reads TGTGCCAGCAGCTCCCCTCCGGAGCCCCAGCATTTT. Amino acids: CASSSPPEPQHF.

DNA of the CDR3: TGTGCCAGCAGTTACTATGAGGTTCGGCACACTGAAGCTTTCTTT. Its translation: CASSYYEVRHTEAFF. V usage is TRBV6-6 and J usage is TRBJ1-1; D ambiguous. Germline loops: CDR1 MNHNY, CDR2 SVGAGI (reference sequence). This CDR3 is built from 15 residues. V shed 1 base and J shed 3 bases, with 12 bases lying between them.

This clonotype was recorded many times. The J gene is TRBJ2-7, the V gene TRBV15, with 10 positions matching TRBD1. Germline-derived CDR1 and CDR2 are LNHNV and YYDKDF (reference sequence). This CDR3 contains 15 residues. Trimming cost V 0 bases and J 4 bases; bases outside gene matches: 3. CDR3 bases: TGTGCCACCAGCAGAGACACGGGACAGGGGTACGAGCAGTACTTC. It codes for CATSRDTGQGYEQYF.

This clonotype was detected ten times or more. The chain carries TRBV7-2 and TRBJ2-2; D is unclear. This CDR3 has 15 amino acids. V was pared by 1 base and J by 1 base, with 7 bases between. Germline V gives CDR1 SGHTA, CDR2 FQGNSA. The CDR3 coding sequence is TGTGCCAGCAGCTTAGGGTGGGGGAACACCGGGGAGCTGTTTTTT. It specifies CASSLGWGNTGELFF. The full variable domain, with the rest looked up from reference TRBV7-2 and TRBJ2-2, is GAGVSQSPSNKVTEKGKDVELRCDPISGHTALYWYRQSLGQGLEFLIYFQGNSAPDKSGLPSDRFSAERTGGSVSTLTIQRTQQEDSAVYLCASSLGWGNTGELFFGEGSRLTVL.

This clonotype was seen repeatedly, ten times or more. V usage is TRBV20-1 and J usage is TRBJ2-7; 7 nucleotides agree with TRBD2. This CDR3 contains 13 residues. CDR1 is DFQATT, CDR2 SNEGSKA, per germline (reference sequence). V dropped 5 bases and J dropped 1; count of bases not matched to a gene: 5. The chain's CDR3 is CSAHLAESYEQYF. CDR3 in DNA: TGCAGTGCTCATCTAGCGGAGTCCTACGAGCAGTACTTC.

This clonotype was seen ten or more times. The V call is TRBV18, the J call TRBJ1-5, with no clear D. Germline loops: CDR1 KGHSH, CDR2 LQKENI. The CDR3 covers 14 residues. Trimming shortened V by 5 bases and J by 5 bases, and 13 bases separated the two germline ends. CDR3 nucleotides: TGTGCCAGCTCAAAGTGGGATGGGGATCAGCCCCAGCATTTT. It translates to CASSKWDGDQPQHF.

This clonotype was found many times. This chain connects TRBV10-3 to TRBJ2-5, with D tentatively TRBD2 (6 bases). Per the germline V gene, CDR1 is ENHRY and CDR2 is SYGVKD. This CDR3 spans 13 amino acids. The V end was cut by 3 bases, the J end by 7 bases, with 12 bases between. CDR3 amino acids: CAISEGGPGTQYF. The CDR3 DNA reads as TGTGCCATCAGTGAAGGAGGGCCCGGGACCCAGTACTTC.

This clonotype was picked up many times. The chain joins TRBV5-6 to TRBJ2-3; D gene unclear. This CDR3 has 13 residues. Trimming cost V 0 bases and J 4 bases, with 6 bases left between them. The germline CDR1 and CDR2 sequences are SGHDT and YYEEEE. The CDR3 protein is CASSLDAADTQYF. CDR3 bases: TGTGCCAGCAGCTTGGATGCTGCAGATACGCAGTATTTT.

This clonotype was observed many times. This sequence joins TRBV11-2 and TRBJ2-1; 7 positions match TRBD2. Per the germline V gene, CDR1 is SGHAT and CDR2 is FQNNGV. The CDR3 has 15 residues. After removal of 5 bases from V and 9 bases from J, the junction contained 13 bases not matched to a gene. Written as DNA, the CDR3 is TGTGCCAGCAGCCCATCCCGCGGGAGAGGGTTTGAGCAGTTCTTC. Translated: CASSPSRGRGFEQFF. Full variable domain (remainder filled in from reference TRBV11-2 and TRBJ2-1): EAGVAQSPRYKIIEKRQSVAFWCNPISGHATLYWYQQILGQGPKLLIQFQNNGVVDDSQLPKDRFSAERLKGVDSTLKIQPAKLEDSAVYLCASSPSRGRGFEQFFGPGTRLTVL.

The chain uses TRBV20-1 and TRBJ2-7; 11 positions agree with TRBD2. Germline assignment: CDR1 DFQATT and CDR2 SNEGSKA (reference sequence). The CDR3 is 14 residues long. The ends lost 6 bases at V and 6 bases at J; junction bases unmatched: 10. Written as DNA, the CDR3 is TGCAGTGCCCCCTTAGCGGGAGGGCGCCCCGAGCAGTACTTC. It is translated as CSAPLAGGRPEQYF.

Turning to this clonotype: This may stem from a read error, because a much larger clone lies one nucleotide away. The chain links TRBV10-3 to TRBJ2-3, with 11 bases fitting TRBD2. The V gene's germline CDR1 is ENHRY and CDR2 SYGVKD. With V trimmed by 2 bases and J by 7 bases, 8 bases remained unmatched. CDR3 length: 16 residues. CDR3 in DNA: TGTGCCATCAGTGAGGGACTAGCGGGCCCCGACCATACGCAGTATTTT. Protein product: CAISEGLAGPDHTQYF.

In this sample, this clonotype turned up many times. This sequence joins TRBV20-1 and TRBJ2-1; 7 bases align to TRBD2. V lost 3 bases and J lost 8; bases outside the gene matches: 7. The CDR3 spans 13 residues. CDR1 and CDR2 from the germline V gene are DFQATT and SNEGSKA (reference sequence). The CDR3 here is CSARAPAGDEQFF. The CDR3 coding sequence is TGCAGTGCTAGGGCCCCCGCGGGAGATGAGCAGTTCTTC.